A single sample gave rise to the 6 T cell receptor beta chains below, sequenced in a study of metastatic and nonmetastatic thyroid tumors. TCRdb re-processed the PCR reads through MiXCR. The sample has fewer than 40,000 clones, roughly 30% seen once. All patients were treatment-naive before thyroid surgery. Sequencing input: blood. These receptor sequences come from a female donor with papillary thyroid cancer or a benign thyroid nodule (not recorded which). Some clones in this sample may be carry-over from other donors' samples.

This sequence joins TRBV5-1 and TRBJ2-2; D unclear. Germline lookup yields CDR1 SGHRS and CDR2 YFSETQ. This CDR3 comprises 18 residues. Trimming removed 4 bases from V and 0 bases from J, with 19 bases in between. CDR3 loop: CASSPYLLGTANTGELFF. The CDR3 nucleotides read TGCGCCAGCAGCCCATACCTCCTTGGTACAGCGAACACCGGGGAGCTGTTTTTT. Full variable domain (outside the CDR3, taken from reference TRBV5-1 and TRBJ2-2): KAGVTQTPRYLIKTRGQQVTLSCSPISGHRSVSWYQQTPGQGLQFLFEYFSETQRNKGNFPGRFSGRQFSNSRSEMNVSTLELGDSALYLCASSPYLLGTANTGELFFGEGSRLTVL.

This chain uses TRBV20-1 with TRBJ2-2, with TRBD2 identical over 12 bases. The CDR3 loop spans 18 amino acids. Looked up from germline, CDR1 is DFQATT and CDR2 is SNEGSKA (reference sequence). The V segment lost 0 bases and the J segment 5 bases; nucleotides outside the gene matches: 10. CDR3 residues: CSARDLTSGGPGTGELFF. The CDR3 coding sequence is TGCAGTGCTAGAGATCTGACTAGCGGGGGACCCGGGACCGGGGAGCTGTTTTTT.

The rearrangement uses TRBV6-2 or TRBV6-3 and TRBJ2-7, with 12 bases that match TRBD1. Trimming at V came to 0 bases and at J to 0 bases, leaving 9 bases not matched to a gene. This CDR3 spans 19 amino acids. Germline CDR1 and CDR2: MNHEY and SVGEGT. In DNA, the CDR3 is TGTGCCAGCAGTTACTCGATCGGGACAGGGGGCTCCCTCTCCTACGAGCAGTACTTC. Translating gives CASSYSIGTGGSLSYEQYF.

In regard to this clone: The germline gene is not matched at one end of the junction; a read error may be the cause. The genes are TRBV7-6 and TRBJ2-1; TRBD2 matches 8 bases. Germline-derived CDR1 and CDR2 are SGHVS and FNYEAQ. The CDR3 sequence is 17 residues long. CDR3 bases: TGTGCAAGCAGCTTAGCCAGTAGCGGGGCAACCTACAATGAGCTGTTCTTC. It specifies CASSLASSGATYNELFF.

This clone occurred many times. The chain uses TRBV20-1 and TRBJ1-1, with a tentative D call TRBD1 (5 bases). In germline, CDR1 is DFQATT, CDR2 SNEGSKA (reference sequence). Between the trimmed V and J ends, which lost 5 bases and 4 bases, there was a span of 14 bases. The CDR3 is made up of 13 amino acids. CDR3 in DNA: TGCAGTGCTGATGACAGCAAAATCACTGAAGCTTTCTTT. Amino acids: CSADDSKITEAFF.

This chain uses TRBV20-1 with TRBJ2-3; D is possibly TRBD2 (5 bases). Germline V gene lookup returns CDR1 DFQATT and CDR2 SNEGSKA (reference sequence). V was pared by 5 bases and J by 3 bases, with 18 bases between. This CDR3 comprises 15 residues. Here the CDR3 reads CSADPGLAGTDTQYF. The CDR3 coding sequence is TGCAGTGCTGACCCCGGGCTAGCAGGAACAGATACGCAGTATTTT.